This T cell receptor beta chain was recorded in a study of blood T cell repertoires in COVID-19. The wider study: Sites in the United States, Italy and Spain provided acute and convalescent COVID-19 samples. The cDNA or gDNA used as material had been derived from T cells, B-cell-depleted T cells, or PBMCs.

V dropped 8 bases and J dropped 7 bases, with 15 bases sitting between them. CDR3 size: 13 residues. Germline V gene data show CDR1 as MNHEY and CDR2 as SVGAGI. Here immunoSEQ multiplex PCR was the method, and the copy in TCRdb shows in-frame clones only, minus some. This sample has about 250,000 clones, with over 65% found just once. The receptor was isolated from a woman of 80 years or more with acute or convalescent COVID-19. Sequenced material: peripheral blood. This chain links TRBV6-5 with TRBJ2-1; D uncertain. The CDR3 DNA reads as TGTGCCAGCCGTCCAATGCAGGCAAATGAGCAGTTCTTC. It is translated as CASRPMQANEQFF.